These 27 T cell receptor beta chains were all obtained from the same sample, sequenced in a study of identical twins. Each CDR3 protein is one row after TCRdb ran MiXCR on the 5' RACE reads. Among approximately 1.8 million distinct CDR3 sequences listed, less than 35% were seen once. The sample comprised cord blood. These receptors were obtained from a newborn girl in good health.

The genes are TRBV4-2 and TRBJ2-2; 10 nucleotides line up with TRBD2. This CDR3 is 16 amino acids long. J was trimmed by 5 bases and V by 0 bases; bases with no gene match: 3. Germline CDR1 and CDR2: LGHNA and YNFKEQ. Here the CDR3 DNA reads TGTGCCAGCAGCCAAGAAGCGGGGGGGCATACCGGGGAGCTGTTTTTT. This encodes CASSQEAGGHTGELFF.

This chain uses TRBV7-4 with TRBJ2-7; D is ambiguous. The ends were cut back, 5 bases at V and 4 bases at J, with 12 bases in the middle. This CDR3 has 13 residues. Germline V lookup: CDR1 SGHVT, CDR2 SQSDAQ. CDR3 bases: TGTGCCAGCAGCGCAGCAACGACTTACGAGCAGTACTTC. It codes for CASSAATTYEQYF.

This clonotype was seen many times. The chain combines TRBV6-1 with TRBJ1-5; D possibly corresponds to TRBD1 (6 bases). This CDR3 has 15 amino acids. The V gene lost 5 bases and the J gene lost 0 bases, with 11 bases spanning the gap. The germline V gene encodes CDR1 MNHNS and CDR2 SASEGT. The CDR3 nucleotides are TGTGCCAGCAGTTTTGACAGGTATAGCAATCAGCCCCAGCATTTT. This translates into CASSFDRYSNQPQHF.

The J gene is TRBJ2-1, the V gene TRBV7-2; TRBD2 aligns across 15 bases. The ends lost 4 bases at V and 7 bases at J; junction bases unmatched: 8. The germline V gene has CDR1 SGHTA and CDR2 FQGNSA. The CDR3 consists of 17 residues. DNA of the CDR3: TGTGCCAGCAGCTATTATTCCGGGACTAGCGGGGGGAATGAGCAGTTCTTC. This sequence encodes CASSYYSGTSGGNEQFF.

This clonotype occurred many times. The genes are TRBV9 and TRBJ2-7, with TRBD2 matching over 9 bases. Losses at the gene ends were 1 base for V and 3 bases for J; bases not matched to a gene: 2. The germline V gene encodes CDR1 SGDLS and CDR2 YYNGEE. The CDR3 loop spans 14 amino acids. The CDR3 DNA sequence: TGTGCCAGCAGCGTACGAGCGGGAGGCTACGAGCAGTACTTC. It codes for CASSVRAGGYEQYF.

CDR3 nucleotides: TGTGCCAGCAGTGAACGCGCGGGGGGGCCCAATGAGCAGTTCTTC. Residues: CASSERAGGPNEQFF. The J gene is TRBJ2-1, the V gene TRBV2; 9 bases map to TRBD2. Germline-derived CDR1 and CDR2 are SNHLY and FYNNEI. The J segment lost 6 bases and the V segment lost 2 bases, leaving 5 bases of the junction unmatched. This CDR3 has 15 residues.

The chain has TRBV4-2 and TRBJ2-7; 7 bases line up with TRBD1. Germline CDR1 and CDR2: LGHNA and YNFKEQ. The ends lost 1 base at V and 3 bases at J; junction bases unmatched: 6. This CDR3 spans 15 amino acids. CDR3 DNA sequence: TGTGCCAGCAGCCAAGCTGTGACAGGGATCTACGAGCAGTACTTC. The encoded protein is CASSQAVTGIYEQYF.

The chain carries TRBV20-1 and TRBJ1-4, with TRBD1 as a possible D gene (5 bases). This CDR3 has 13 amino acids. The germline V and J ends were trimmed by 1 base and 7 bases, with 10 bases remaining between them. Germline CDR1 reads DFQATT; CDR2 reads SNEGSKA (reference sequence). The CDR3 DNA reads as TGCAGTGCTAGAGGCAGGGTTGGTGAAAAACTGTTTTTT. This encodes CSARGRVGEKLFF.

This clonotype has just a few counts. V gene TRBV6-1 combines with J gene TRBJ2-4, with D uncertain. V was cut by 5 bases and J by 6 bases, with 11 bases left in between. The CDR3 extends over 13 amino acids. Germline loops: CDR1 MNHNS, CDR2 SASEGT. The CDR3 DNA sequence: TGTGCCAGCAGTCTGGACCCCGCAAACATTCAGTACTTC. Translating gives CASSLDPANIQYF.

This clonotype was counted a few times. The CDR3 DNA reads TGTGCCAGCAGCGTAGATTTGTGGCTTTTCGCCGATGAGCAGTTCTTC. This gives the protein CASSVDLWLFADEQFF. J is TRBJ2-1 and V is TRBV9; D is ambiguous. V shed 0 bases and J shed 8 bases, with 18 bases lying between them. The CDR3 spans 16 residues. CDR1 is SGDLS and CDR2 is YYNGEE in the germline V gene.

The chain links TRBV20-1 to TRBJ2-1; 9 nucleotides line up with TRBD2. Germline assignment: CDR1 DFQATT and CDR2 SNEGSKA (reference sequence). The CDR3 has 14 residues. Germline trimming cut 3 bases from V and 4 bases from J; bases unmatched to any gene: 4. The CDR3 sequence is CSARPSGAYNEQFF. In DNA form, the CDR3 reads TGCAGTGCTAGGCCTAGCGGGGCTTACAATGAGCAGTTCTTC.

CDR3 coding DNA: TGTGCCATCAGTCTTGGGCCGGGGGTGAACACTGAAGCTTTCTTT. Translated: CAISLGPGVNTEAFF. The chain recombines TRBV10-3 with TRBJ1-1; D might be TRBD1 (5 bases). CDR3 length equals 15 residues. Germline-derived CDR1 and CDR2 are ENHRY and SYGVKD. V was shortened by 5 bases and J by 0 bases, with 13 bases between the two germline ends.

The V call is TRBV3-1, the J call TRBJ2-1, with D possibly TRBD2 on 5 matching bases. Germline V gene data show CDR1 as LGHDT and CDR2 as YNNKEL (reference sequence). Trimming cost V 1 base and J 0 bases, with 7 bases left between them. This CDR3 spans 15 amino acids. CDR3 in amino acids: CASSQVDYSYNEQFF. The DNA for the CDR3 is TGTGCCAGCAGCCAAGTCGACTACTCCTACAATGAGCAGTTCTTC.

V is TRBV20-1 and J is TRBJ2-2, with 7 positions matching TRBD2. Trimming at V came to 7 bases and at J to 4 bases, leaving 9 bases not matched to a gene. The CDR3 length is 14 residues. CDR1 is DFQATT, CDR2 SNEGSKA, per germline (reference sequence). CDR3 sequence reads: CSVRLGRGTGELFF. CDR3 DNA sequence: TGCAGTGTCAGATTAGGGAGGGGCACCGGGGAGCTGTTTTTT.

This clonotype was seen a handful of times. The chain uses TRBV29-1 and TRBJ2-7; D unresolved. Per germline, CDR1 SQVTM and CDR2 ANQGSEA. Trimming left V 6 bases short and J 3 bases short, with 18 bases between. The CDR3 covers 14 residues. CDR3 nucleotides: TGCAGCGTCGACGTAAGAGGCCTCAGCTACGAGCAGTACTTC. It encodes CSVDVRGLSYEQYF.

The CDR3 bases are TGTGCCAGCAGCCAAGATGGGGTGGCCGGCTCCTACGAGCAGTACTTC. The encoded protein is CASSQDGVAGSYEQYF. This chain links TRBV4-2 with TRBJ2-7; D is undetermined. The V gene's germline CDR1 is LGHNA and CDR2 YNFKEQ. The CDR3 is made up of 16 amino acids. Trimming pared 0 bases from V and 0 bases from J, leaving 12 bases between.

Many counts were recorded for this clonotype. The rearrangement links TRBV20-1 to TRBJ2-7; maybe TRBD1 (6 bases). This CDR3 spans 14 amino acids. V gave up 6 bases and J gave up 0 bases, with 15 bases separating them. Per germline, CDR1 DFQATT and CDR2 SNEGSKA (reference sequence). CDR3 nucleotides: TGCAGTGCCTACAGGACAGTCTTCTCCTACGAGCAGTACTTC. Translated, it gives CSAYRTVFSYEQYF.

The chain has TRBV20-1 and TRBJ2-1; D is possibly TRBD2 (6 bases). The end of the DNA fits TRBJ2-7 better, so the J call may be wrong. Germline loops: CDR1 DFQATT, CDR2 SNEGSKA (reference sequence). This CDR3 spans 18 amino acids. In DNA form, the CDR3 reads TGCAGTGCTAGAGATCTCGCAGGCGTAGCGGTGGCCTACAATGAGCAGTACTTC. Translating gives CSARDLAGVAVAYNEQYF.

Of note for this clonotype: A single base separates this from a much larger clone, so it may be a read error. This chain links TRBV24-1 with TRBJ2-5; 10 bases align to TRBD2. V was clipped by 4 bases and J by 11 bases; unmatched bases: 18. CDR1 KGHDR and CDR2 SFDVKD come from the germline V gene. This CDR3 spans 17 amino acids. CDR3 sequence reads: CATSDPKSGGAYNEQYF. CDR3 nucleotide sequence: TGTGCCACCAGTGACCCGAAAAGCGGGGGGGCTTACAATGAGCAGTACTTC.

The chain carries TRBV12-3 or TRBV12-4 and TRBJ2-2; 12 bases are a match to TRBD2. There are 19 residues in the CDR3. With V trimmed by 3 bases and J by 0 bases, 8 bases remained unmatched. The CDR3: CASSFGLAGLTPNTGELFF. The CDR3 DNA is TGTGCCAGCAGTTTCGGACTAGCGGGGCTCACCCCGAACACCGGGGAGCTGTTTTTT.

The chain uses TRBV2 and TRBJ1-1; D not certain. The CDR3 sequence is 14 residues long. Germline V gives CDR1 SNHLY, CDR2 FYNNEI. V was shortened by 0 bases and J by 1 base, with 6 bases between the two germline ends. This CDR3 reads CASSEARRNTEAFF. CDR3 sequence (DNA): TGTGCCAGCAGTGAAGCACGCAGGAACACTGAAGCTTTCTTT.

V is TRBV20-1 and J is TRBJ1-2; D is ambiguous. The CDR3 has 12 amino acids. CDR1 DFQATT and CDR2 SNEGSKA come from the germline V gene (reference sequence). V dropped 3 bases and J dropped 7 bases, with 12 bases sitting between them. CDR3 sequence reads: CSASIRVGGYTF. The CDR3 DNA is TGCAGTGCTAGTATCCGGGTTGGTGGCTACACCTTC.

The chain links TRBV4-2 to TRBJ2-7, with D perhaps TRBD1 (6 bases). V was pared by 0 bases and J by 3 bases, with 12 bases between. The CDR3 extends over 15 amino acids. Germline-derived CDR1 and CDR2 are LGHNA and YNFKEQ. In nucleotides, the CDR3 is TGTGCCAGCAGCCAAGAGGGCAGGGGATTCTACGAGCAGTACTTC. This codes for CASSQEGRGFYEQYF.

Of note for this clonotype: Its ends do not fully match the called genes, so a read error is possible. This chain joins TRBV3-1 and TRBJ2-3, with 8 positions matching TRBD2. The V gene's germline CDR1 is LGHDT and CDR2 YNNKEL (reference sequence). The CDR3 extends over 19 amino acids. CDR3 nucleotides: TGTGTCAGCAGCCTTCGGGTGGTAGCGGGAATGACTAGCACAGATACGCAGTATTTT. Translation gives CVSSLRVVAGMTSTDTQYF.

This clonotype showed up many times. CDR3 DNA: TGTGCCAGCAGCCTTATTCCTGGCTACACCTTC. Translation: CASSLIPGYTF. The chain employs TRBV27 and TRBJ1-2; D is uncertain. In germline, CDR1 is MNHEY, CDR2 SMNVEV (reference sequence). V shed 6 bases and J shed 7 bases, with 9 bases lying between them. CDR3 length equals 11 residues.

The gene calls are TRBV21-1 and TRBJ1-4. TRBV21-1 is given as a pseudogene. The CDR3 is 14 residues long. CDR3 sequence (DNA): TGTGCCAGCAGCAACGTACAGAAAAATGAAAAACTGTTTTTT. This encodes CASSNVQKNEKLFF.

This clonotype was seen ten or more times. The J gene is TRBJ2-1, the V gene TRBV4-1; D is ambiguous. Trimming shortened V by 1 base and J by 4 bases, and 5 bases separated the two germline ends. Germline V gives CDR1 MGHRA, CDR2 YSYEKL. The CDR3 sequence is 13 residues long. The CDR3 is CASSQVLYNEQFF. The CDR3 nucleotides read TGCGCCAGCAGCCAAGTCCTTTACAATGAGCAGTTCTTC.